This T cell receptor (beta chain) is drawn from a study of OX40 agonist ivuxolimab in advanced cancers. Study as a whole: An agonistic anti-OX40 (CD134) antibody, ivuxolimab, was used to treat the patients.

Germline V CDR1 and CDR2: WNHNN, SYGVQD (reference sequence). The trim removed 4 bases at V and 0 bases at J, leaving 1 base unmatched. The CDR3 covers 15 residues. Findings and limits, study-wide: Blood T cells, both CD4+ and CD8+, expanded clonally by week 6 at 0.1 to 3.0 mg/kg. In a subset of nonresponders, normalized T-cell clonal expansion was also low.

This clone was observed once. Its specificity is not known. Data came from immunoSEQ multiplex PCR; TCRdb stores just in-frame clones and leaves some out. The table records 65,000 to 75,000 clones, around 83% of them present only once. People who had autoimmune disease history or systemic immunosuppression were excluded. This chain joins TRBV10-1 and TRBJ1-2; 11 bases agree with TRBD1. Sequenced material: CD4+ or CD8+ T cells sorted from blood, taken in a trial of the OX40 agonist ivuxolimab. The source of this sequence is an adult with an advanced solid tumor such as melanoma, head and neck, liver or kidney cancer. Written as DNA, the CDR3 is TGCGCCAGCAGTGCGGGACAGGGGGCTAACTATGGCTACACCTTC. Amino acid sequence: CASSAGQGANYGYTF.